The present T cell receptor (delta chain) was sequenced within a study of γδ T cells in repeated Plasmodium falciparum infection. Study context: Sampling occurred at baseline, pre-infection for selected infections, and 21 days post-infection.

Bulk repertoires came from Vgamma9/Vdelta2+ or Vdelta2-negative gammadelta T cells flow-sorted from PBMC. This clone was counted many times. Other nucleotide sequences from this sample produce the same CDR3. CDR1 and CDR2 from the germline V gene are TSWWSYY and QGS. The J segment lost 0 bases and the V segment lost 6 bases, leaving 23 bases of the junction unmatched. The CDR3 has 21 amino acids. TCRdb re-processed the multiplex PCR reads via CATT. The data show 70,000 to 95,000 delta-chain clones, 1.4% seen once. This TCR was recovered from a pool of human donors (malaria-infected and uninfected, not separated). Sequenced material: gamma-delta T cells from blood. V is TRDV1 and J is TRDJ1; the match to TRDD3 covers 9 bases. CDR3 in DNA: TGTGCTCTTGGAAGAGAACGTCTATCATACGGGGGGATACTAAACACCGATAAACTCATCTTT. Protein: CALGRERLSYGGILNTDKLIF.